Listed here are 18 T cell receptor beta chains from one sample, sequenced in a study of T cells in localized non-small cell lung cancer. Profiled with immunoSEQ multiplex PCR; TCRdb holds only in-frame clones, not every one. The profile covers tens of thousands of clones, with approximately 83% appearing a single time and roughly 7.5% taken by the ten largest. The source material was PBMCs, sampled before any cancer treatment. Source of these receptors: a man aged 40-75 years with stage II lung adenocarcinoma.

The chain uses TRBV19 and TRBJ2-7, with 9 positions matching TRBD2. The CDR3 sequence is 14 residues long. Germline CDR1 and CDR2: LNHDA and SQIVND (reference sequence). V was pared by 4 bases and J by 2 bases, with 3 bases of the junction left unmatched. As DNA, the CDR3 is TGTGCCAGTAGTAGAGCGGGGGGAGCCTACGAGCAGTACTTC. This encodes CASSRAGGAYEQYF.

This sequence joins TRBV5-5 and TRBJ2-1; 9 nucleotides agree with TRBD1. With V trimmed by 0 bases and J by 4 bases, 8 bases remained unmatched. CDR1 SGHKS and CDR2 YYEKEE come from the germline V gene (reference sequence). The CDR3 runs to 17 residues. The CDR3 nucleotides read TGTGCCAGCAGCTTGGCCGGGAACAGGGGGCCTTACAATGAGCAGTTCTTC. This sequence encodes CASSLAGNRGPYNEQFF. Using reference TRBV5-5 and TRBJ2-1 for the parts outside the CDR3, the full variable domain is DAGVTQSPTHLIKTRGQQVTLRCSPISGHKSVSWYQQVLGQGPQFIFQYYEKEERGRGNFPDRFSARQFPNYSSELNVNALLLGDSALYLCASSLAGNRGPYNEQFFGPGTRLTVL.

Details on this clone: This is likely a read error, given that the CDR3 carries no conserved phenylalanine or tryptophan at its end. The chain has TRBV5-6 and TRBJ1-2, with 9 positions matching TRBD1. Germline loops: CDR1 SGHDT, CDR2 YYEEEE. This CDR3 spans 15 amino acids. With V trimmed by 1 base and J by 6 bases, 7 bases remained unmatched. This chain's CDR3 is CASSLPGQGVNGYTL. The CDR3 region has the DNA TGTGCCAGCAGCTTGCCGGGACAGGGCGTCAATGGCTACACCCTC.

This clone was detected only a few times. The rearrangement uses TRBV7-2 and TRBJ2-3; D remains unclear. The CDR3 extends over 11 amino acids. Germline loops: CDR1 SGHTA, CDR2 FQGNSA. Trimming left V 4 bases short and J 5 bases short, with 4 bases between. This CDR3 is CASSSLDTQYF. In DNA form, the CDR3 reads TGTGCCAGCAGCTCCCTAGATACGCAGTATTTT.

This chain links TRBV19 with TRBJ1-2, with D unresolved. Per germline, CDR1 LNHDA and CDR2 SQIVND (reference sequence). V shed 7 bases and J shed 4 bases, with 16 bases lying between them. This CDR3 has 14 residues. In nucleotides, the CDR3 is TGTGCCAGTACCTCCTCGACACGAGGCTATGGCTACACCTTC. This translates into CASTSSTRGYGYTF.

This chain joins TRBV5-1 and TRBJ2-3; TRBD2 is a possible D gene (5 bases). CDR1 and CDR2 from the germline V gene are SGHRS and YFSETQ. The CDR3 is 15 residues long. Trimming cost V 0 bases and J 3 bases, with 11 bases left between them. CDR3 nucleotides: TGCGCCAGCAGCTTGGCCATTGGACTGACAGATACGCAGTATTTT. Protein sequence: CASSLAIGLTDTQYF.

The V call is TRBV11-2, the J call TRBJ2-7; TRBD2 aligns across 8 bases. The CDR3 length is 15 residues. CDR1 is SGHAT, CDR2 FQNNGV, per germline. The V and J ends lost 5 bases and 3 bases, in that order; junction bases with no gene match: 9. The DNA of the CDR3 is TGTGCCAGCAGCCCCCGCGGTAGCGGGAACTACGAGCAGTACTTC. Protein product: CASSPRGSGNYEQYF.

The gene calls are TRBV19 and TRBJ1-5, with 9 bases fitting TRBD1. The CDR3 is 16 amino acids. The germline V gene has CDR1 LNHDA and CDR2 SQIVND (reference sequence). V lost 7 bases to trimming and J lost 2 bases; unmatched junction nucleotides: 9. This CDR3 is CASTPRQGGGNQPQHF. In DNA form, the CDR3 reads TGTGCCAGTACCCCCCGACAGGGGGGCGGCAATCAGCCCCAGCATTTT.

This chain connects TRBV5-3 to TRBJ2-7; 8 nucleotides agree with TRBD1. TRBV5-3 is an ORF for which the function is uncertain. V lost 10 bases to trimming and J lost 3 bases; unmatched junction nucleotides: 12. The CDR3 is made up of 14 amino acids. This chain's CDR3 is CAPGTSGGFYEQYF. The CDR3 DNA follows: TGTGCCCCTGGGACCTCAGGGGGCTTCTACGAGCAGTACTTC.

V gene TRBV6-5 combines with J gene TRBJ1-6, with D unclear. CDR3 length equals 14 residues. V lost 7 bases and J lost 9, with 16 bases in between. Germline loops: CDR1 MNHEY, CDR2 SVGAGI. The DNA of the CDR3 is TGTGCCAGCACTGAACCCCCAGGCAGTTCACCCCTCCACTTT. Its protein is CASTEPPGSSPLHF.

The chain combines TRBV5-4 with TRBJ1-4; 7 nucleotides match TRBD1. This CDR3 has 15 amino acids. The J segment lost 1 base and the V segment lost 4 bases, leaving 4 bases of the junction unmatched. Germline CDR1 is SGHNT and CDR2 is YYREEE (reference sequence). The CDR3 sequence: CASSRRGGTNEKLFF. Written as DNA, the CDR3 is TGTGCCAGCAGCCGCAGGGGGGGAACTAATGAAAAACTGTTTTTT.

The rearrangement links TRBV2 to TRBJ2-1, with 13 bases fitting TRBD2. Trimming at V came to 6 bases and at J to 6 bases, leaving 5 bases not matched to a gene. CDR1 SNHLY and CDR2 FYNNEI come from the germline V gene. The CDR3 extends over 15 amino acids. The CDR3: CASRPGLAGSNEQFF. DNA for the CDR3: TGTGCCAGCAGGCCGGGACTAGCGGGGTCCAATGAGCAGTTCTTC.

J is TRBJ2-7 and V is TRBV18, with TRBD1 matching over 10 bases. This CDR3 region has 18 residues. V shed 3 bases and J 6 bases; nucleotides not matched to a gene: 17. Germline values: CDR1 KGHSH, CDR2 LQKENI. The CDR3 region has the DNA TGTGCCAGCTCACCGCGATCCCCGGGACAGGGGCCCAGGAGCGAGCAGTACTTC. The encoded protein is CASSPRSPGQGPRSEQYF.

This clone was counted only a few times. The V gene is TRBV29-1, the J gene TRBJ2-1, with 15 bases fitting TRBD2. Germline CDR1 SQVTM, CDR2 ANQGSEA. This CDR3 spans 16 amino acids. With 7 bases clipped from V and 0 bases from J, the junction kept 4 bases outside the gene matches. The DNA for the CDR3 is TGCAGCGCCGGGACTAGCGGGAGGCGCTCCTACAATGAGCAGTTCTTC. It encodes CSAGTSGRRSYNEQFF.

This clone has just one count. This chain links TRBV6-1 with TRBJ1-1; D not resolved. The CDR3 is 13 amino acids. CDR1 and CDR2 (germline): MNHNS, SASEGT. The V end lost 5 bases, the J end lost 3 bases, and 10 bases lay between the germline ends. For the CDR3, the DNA is TGTGCCAGCAGTTTTTCATCGGACACTGAAGCTTTCTTT. The encoded protein is CASSFSSDTEAFF.

V usage is TRBV14 and J usage is TRBJ1-4; 10 nucleotides agree with TRBD1. CDR3 length equals 17 residues. In germline, CDR1 is SGHDN, CDR2 FVKESK. After removal of 3 bases from V and 1 base from J, the junction contained 5 bases not matched to a gene. CDR3 amino acids: CASSQWTGGRTNEKLFF. CDR3 DNA sequence: TGTGCCAGCAGCCAGTGGACAGGGGGGAGAACTAATGAAAAACTGTTTTTT.

V and J are TRBV4-2 and TRBJ2-7; 9 positions agree with TRBD2. V gave up 4 bases and J gave up 6 bases; unmatched junction bases: 10. The CDR3 spans 15 residues. Germline V lookup: CDR1 LGHNA, CDR2 YNFKEQ. The CDR3 is CASSPLAGEGSEQYF. The CDR3 region has the DNA TGTGCCAGCAGCCCCTTAGCGGGAGAAGGTTCCGAGCAGTACTTC.

This clone was seen only a few times. DNA for the CDR3: TGTGCCAGCAGCTCCGTAGCGGGACAGTACAATGAGCAGTTCTTC. This sequence encodes CASSSVAGQYNEQFF. V usage is TRBV7-2 and J usage is TRBJ2-1; D might be TRBD2 (8 bases). The germline V and J ends were trimmed by 4 bases and 4 bases, with 14 bases remaining between them. Germline CDR1 reads SGHTA; CDR2 reads FQGNSA. The CDR3 length is 15 residues.